The clone carrying this T cell receptor beta chain was detected a few times. The data stem from a study of blood T cell repertoires in COVID-19. This CDR3 comprises 15 residues. V shed 4 bases, J shed 2 bases, and the junction held 5 bases outside the gene matches. Germline V gene data show CDR1 as SGHRS and CDR2 as YFSETQ. Sequencing was performed with immunoSEQ multiplex PCR; in TCRdb, only in-frame clones are kept and a portion is missing. The data show 100,000 or so clones, 81% seen once. The specimen was peripheral blood. This chain uses TRBV5-1 with TRBJ2-1; TRBD1 aligns across 8 bases. This sequence was found in a human donor in a cohort sampled during active COVID-19. CDR3 protein: CASSPRQGPYNEQFF. CDR3 in DNA: TGCGCCAGCAGCCCGCGACAGGGGCCCTACAATGAGCAGTTCTTC. The variable domain in full, with the rest retrieved from reference TRBV5-1 and TRBJ2-1, is KAGVTQTPRYLIKTRGQQVTLSCSPISGHRSVSWYQQTPGQGLQFLFEYFSETQRNKGNFPGRFSGRQFSNSRSEMNVSTLELGDSALYLCASSPRQGPYNEQFFGPGTRLTVL.